A selection of T cell receptor beta chains follows, all from one sample in a study of shared clonotypes between healthy human individuals. Generated by immunoSEQ multiplex PCR, the TCRdb table keeps only in-frame clones and is missing some. The profile shows around 700,000 clones, less than 80% of them singletons. The specimen sequenced was memory CD4+ T cells sorted from blood. These receptors all stem from a woman aged 25 to 39 in good health. Both conserved end residues are part of each CDR3.

v_gene | CDR3aa
TRBV11-2 | CASSREREGRTKNIQYF
TRBV4-1 | CASSQDTARASGNTIYF
TRBV10-2 | CASKGQAGTEAFF
TRBV25-1 | CASSEPGGADGYTF
TRBV6-5 | CASSFRGNTEAFF
TRBV20-1 | CSAPRAYEQYF
TRBV19 | CASSRGQMNTEAFF
TRBV28 | CASSPGQMNIQYF
TRBV9 | CASSVATTTRSSYNEQFF
TRBV28 | CASGTGLNSNQPQHF
TRBV28 | CASYEQGSSYEQYF
TRBV7-9 | CASSLLGRAGNTIYF
TRBV11-2 | CASSPTSGAAPSTQYF
TRBV7-2 | CASSLPGQGNYGYTF
TRBV27 | CASRQTDTQYF
TRBV7-9 | CASSREGGTEAFF
TRBV10-1 | CASSGQPQHF
TRBV28 | CASSSGRASLNNEQFF
TRBV4-1 | CASSLGQTFSYEQYF
TRBV2 | CASSEGASGRANWDEQYF
TRBV11-1 | CASSLAGTASEAFF
TRBV9 | CASSVDLPGEQYF
TRBV29-1 | CSGTRGRMNTEAFF
TRBV28 | CATLGDSQETQYF
TRBV7-9 | CASSLDPVGDTEAFF
TRBV11-2 | CASSYPRQNTEAFF
TRBV7-2 | CASSSRGPTNYGYTF
TRBV6-1 | CASIRAGANVLTF
TRBV4-1 | CASSQAARQGAGGNTIYF
TRBV30 | CAWSEGANYEQYF
TRBV7-8 | CASSRDRARAQETQYF
TRBV6-6 | CASRATSGNNEQFF
TRBV28 | CASSPSYGYTF
TRBV7-2 | CASTTYLWGEQFF
TRBV7-2 | CASSPGTQNQPQHF
TRBV28 | CASRNYRQGGQPQHF
TRBV5-1 | CASSLGVSGNQETQYF
TRBV19 | CASSTTGTGFNQPQHF
TRBV6-6 | CASAQRPGTYEQYF
TRBV19 | CASRPRGRTYEQYF
TRBV11-2 | CASSLDRGRDMFF
TRBV29-1 | CSVERSANTGELFF